These T cell receptor beta chains were read from a single sample in a study of molecular identifiers for immune sequencing clone quantification. Each CDR3 protein is one row after TCRdb ran MiXCR on the PCR reads. This table holds 63,000 or so distinct CDR3 sequences, less than 20% found once. Material for sequencing was naive CD8+ T cells from blood, with Jurkat cell RNA spiked in. These receptors came from a human donor in good health. Some libraries in this study had Jurkat cell RNA spiked in. Each CDR3 is given with its conserved first and last residue. A D gene is named only where the DNA matches it firmly. A row's size may be missing; if present it is once, few, many or a size class.

abundance	v_gene	j_gene	d_gene	CDR3nt	CDR3aa
many	TRBV29-1	TRBJ2-7	-	TGCAGCGTTGAATCGGGACAAACCTACGAGCAGTACTTC	CSVESGQTYEQYF
once	TRBV6-4	TRBJ2-1	TRBD1	TGTGCCAGGGACAGGGGTTCCTACAATGAGCAGTCCTTC	CARDRGSYNEQSF
-	TRBV28	TRBJ1-3	-	TGTGCCAGCAGTTTATGGGGAGGAGAGGCTGGAAACACCATATATTTT	CASSLWGGEAGNTIYF
many	TRBV6-5	TRBJ1-5	-	TGTGCCAGCAGTTACGATAGTGTTCAGCCCCAGCATTTT	CASSYDSVQPQHF
many	TRBV29-1	TRBJ2-7	TRBD2	TGCAGCGTTGAAACGAAAGCGACTAGCGGGAGTTCCTACGAGCAGTACTTC	CSVETKATSGSSYEQYF
-	TRBV5-3	TRBJ2-7	-	TGTGCCAGCAGCTTGCGTGGAGATACCTACGAGCAGTACTTC	CASSLRGDTYEQYF
many	TRBV11-2	TRBJ2-3	-	TGTGCCAGCAGCTTAGTTGACCGCACAGATACGCAGTATTTT	CASSLVDRTDTQYF
many	TRBV10-2	TRBJ2-1	-	TGCGCCAGCAGTGACATGGAGCAGTTCTTC	CASSDMEQFF
many	TRBV7-7	TRBJ2-7	-	TGTGCCAGCAGCTTAGGTGGCGGCTCCTACGAGCAGTACTTC	CASSLGGGSYEQYF
-	TRBV27	TRBJ2-1	TRBD2	TGTGCCAGCAGTTACGGGACTAGCGGGAGCGGTGAGCAGTTCTTC	CASSYGTSGSGEQFF
few	TRBV7-6	TRBJ2-7	TRBD2	TGTGCCAGCAGCTTAACTAGCGGGATTTTCCACGAGCAGTACTTC	CASSLTSGIFHEQYF
many	TRBV20-1	TRBJ2-7	TRBD2	TGCAGCGCCTGGGCGGGAGGGGGCGAGCAGTACTTC	CSAWAGGGEQYF
many	TRBV29-1	TRBJ2-7	-	TGCAGCGTTGAAGACTCCGTAGGTCCCCACGAGCAGTACTTC	CSVEDSVGPHEQYF
-	TRBV7-9	TRBJ2-1	TRBD2	TGTGCCAGCAGCTGGGGGGGGAATGAGCAGTTCTTC	CASSWGGNEQFF
few	TRBV7-9	TRBJ2-1	-	TGTGCCAGCAGCTTAGTCGTTGGCGGCCTCTACAATGAGCAGTTCTTC	CASSLVVGGLYNEQFF
many	TRBV7-8	TRBJ2-1	-	TGTGCCAGCAGCTTAGATCAGTACCTAGGGAATGAGCAGTTCTTC	CASSLDQYLGNEQFF
many	TRBV7-2	TRBJ2-7	TRBD1	TGTGCCAGCAGCGACTGGGACAGGGACTCCTACGAGCAGTACTTC	CASSDWDRDSYEQYF
many	TRBV4-3	TRBJ2-2	-	TGCGCCAGCAGCCAAGCACTTAGCGGCACCGGGGAGCTGTTTTTT	CASSQALSGTGELFF
many	TRBV11-2	TRBJ1-2	-	TGTGCCAGCAGCTTACGGTCTAACTATGGCTACACCTTC	CASSLRSNYGYTF
-	TRBV6-5	TRBJ2-7	-	TGTGCCAGCAGTTATGAGTGGGGCCCAGCGGCGATAGGGGAGCAGTACTTC	CASSYEWGPAAIGEQYF
many	TRBV6-4	TRBJ2-5	TRBD1	TGTGCCAGCAGTGCTCGACAGGGCACTATCGGGGAGACCCAGTACTTC	CASSARQGTIGETQYF
-	TRBV6-1	TRBJ2-7	-	TGTGCCAGCAGTGAAGGGCCCGCTCCGGGGTACGAGCAGTACTTC	CASSEGPAPGYEQYF
many	TRBV15	TRBJ1-5	-	TGTGCCACCAGCACAGAGCTCTCCGGGGGGCCCCAGCATTTT	CATSTELSGGPQHF
-	TRBV24-1	TRBJ2-1	-	TGTGCCACCAGTGATTTGGGGGGACGGGGGAATGAGCAGTTCTTC	CATSDLGGRGNEQFF
many	TRBV7-8	TRBJ2-2	-	TGTGCCAGCAGCCTAATAGAGGCTGCGAGGGAGCTGTTTTTT	CASSLIEAARELFF
many	TRBV7-7	TRBJ2-5	TRBD1	TGTGCTAGCAGCCAGGGACAGGGTAGTCGAGAGACCCAGTACTTC	CASSQGQGSRETQYF
many	TRBV6-6	TRBJ2-7	-	TGTGCCAGCACGGAGGGGGCGGTTGGGCAGTACTTC	CASTEGAVGQYF
many	TRBV27	TRBJ2-1	-	TGTGCCAGCAGTATACTGAATGAGCAGTTCTTC	CASSILNEQFF
few	TRBV20-1	TRBJ2-5	-	TGCAGTGCTAGAGATTTCGGGTCGGGGTTTCATCTCCAAGAGACCCAGTACTTC	CSARDFGSGFHLQETQYF